The rows below give T cell receptor beta chains drawn from one sample of a study of shared clonotypes between healthy human individuals. This table comes from immunoSEQ multiplex PCR, and its TCRdb copy is limited to in-frame clones, with some not included. The sample contains about 2 million clones, less than 95% of which appear only once. Sequencing was performed on naive CD8+ T cells sorted from blood. The receptors here all came from a man aged 18 to 29 in good health. Each CDR3 is given with its conserved first and last residue. D genes are given only for firm matches. Part of the rows lack a size; the others show once, few, many or a class for expanded clones.

clone size,D gene,J gene,V gene,CDR3 DNA,CDR3 protein
.,TRBD2,TRBJ2-7,TRBV6-5,TGTGCCAGCAGTTACGATGCGGGAGGATACGAGCAGTACTTC,CASSYDAGGYEQYF
.,TRBD2,TRBJ2-1,TRBV7-8,TGTGCCAGCAGCTTATCTAGCGGGACGAGTGGGACCGGGCAGTTCTTC,CASSLSSGTSGTGQFF
.,.,TRBJ1-5,TRBV7-2,TGTGCCAGCAGCCCGGGGGGCTGGGGGCTCGGCAATCAGCCCCAGCATTTT,CASSPGGWGLGNQPQHF
.,TRBD1,TRBJ2-1,TRBV6-6,TGTGCCAGCGAAGACAGGGGGGCCTACAATGAGCAGTTCTTC,CASEDRGAYNEQFF
.,.,TRBJ2-7,TRBV18,TGTGCCAGCTCACTCGACAGCTACGAGCAGTACTTC,CASSLDSYEQYF
once,.,TRBJ2-7,TRBV28,TGTGCCAGCAGTTCATGGGGACCCTCGGGGCCAAGCTCCTACGAGCAGTACTTC,CASSSWGPSGPSSYEQYF
few,.,TRBJ1-2,TRBV2,TGTGCCAGCAGTGATCGGGTGGGAGGCTACACCTTC,CASSDRVGGYTF
.,.,TRBJ2-7,TRBV7-8,TGTGCCAGCAGCTTATTGGTGCCAGGGGCCCCTTCCGAGCAGTACTTC,CASSLLVPGAPSEQYF
.,.,TRBJ2-3,TRBV4-1,TGCGCCAGCAGCCTCGACCAGGAAGATACGCAGTATTTT,CASSLDQEDTQYF
.,TRBD2,TRBJ2-3,TRBV7-9,TGTGCCAGCCAACGGACTAGCGGCACAGATACGCAGTATTTT,CASQRTSGTDTQYF
.,TRBD2,TRBJ2-1,TRBV2,TGTGCCAGCACCCAAGGGGGACTAGCGGCATACAATGAGCAGTTCTTC,CASTQGGLAAYNEQFF
once,TRBD2,TRBJ2-3,TRBV7-2,TGTGCCAGCAGCTTACCCCTAGCGGGAGGGCAGGGCCCCACAGATACGCAGTATTTT,CASSLPLAGGQGPTDTQYF
.,TRBD2,TRBJ2-7,TRBV5-1,TGCGCCAGCAGCCCCCGGGGGGGGAACTACGAGCAGTACTTC,CASSPRGGNYEQYF
.,TRBD1,TRBJ2-5,TRBV11-2,TGTGCCAGCAGCCCGGGACAGCTAGAGACCCAGTACTTC,CASSPGQLETQYF
.,TRBD1,TRBJ1-1,TRBV7-9,TGTGCCAGCAGGATACCGGGACAGGGCGTTCACACTGAAGCTTTCTTT,CASRIPGQGVHTEAFF
.,.,TRBJ2-6,TRBV19,TGTGCCAGTAGTATAGGCCCGACCTCTGGGGCCAACGTCCTGACTTTC,CASSIGPTSGANVLTF
.,.,TRBJ2-7,TRBV5-1,TGCGCCAGCAGCTTGAACCCTGACTACGAGCAGTACTTC,CASSLNPDYEQYF
.,.,TRBJ1-1,TRBV7-9,TGTGCCAGCAGCCCGTCCACAGGGATGAACACTGAAGCTTTCTTT,CASSPSTGMNTEAFF
.,.,TRBJ2-5,TRBV6-1,TGTGCCAGCAGTGAGGTGACTAGACATTTACAAGAGACCCAGTACTTC,CASSEVTRHLQETQYF
.,TRBD1,TRBJ2-1,TRBV10-1,TGCGCCAGCAGGACGACAGGGGATCTCAATGAGCAGTTCTTC,CASRTTGDLNEQFF
.,.,TRBJ1-4,TRBV30,TGTGCCTGGAGTCGGGAGACAGTGCTGGGTGAAAAACTGTTTTTT,CAWSRETVLGEKLFF
.,TRBD2,TRBJ2-1,TRBV28,TGTGCCAGCAGTTTCCAGCGGGGCGGTGAGCAGTTCTTC,CASSFQRGGEQFF
.,.,TRBJ2-1,TRBV5-4,TGTGCCAGCAGTCCAGACTCCTCCTACAATGAGCAGTTCTTC,CASSPDSSYNEQFF
.,.,TRBJ2-1,TRBV9,TGTGCCAGCAGGTCGGCCCACAATGAGCAGTTCTTC,CASRSAHNEQFF
.,TRBD2,TRBJ2-7,TRBV2,TGTGCCAGCAGTGGGACTTTAGCGGGAGGCCGTTCCTACGAGCAGTACTTC,CASSGTLAGGRSYEQYF
.,.,TRBJ1-4,TRBV11-2,TGTGCCAGCAGCCCGACGTTTGGGGAGGGAGAAAAACTGTTTTTT,CASSPTFGEGEKLFF
.,.,TRBJ2-5,TRBV11-2,TGTGCCAGCAGCCGAGTCCGGGAAGAGACCCAGTACTTC,CASSRVREETQYF
.,.,TRBJ2-3,TRBV2,TGTGCCACCCCGATCTCGACAGATACGCAGTATTTT,CATPISTDTQYF
.,.,TRBJ2-5,TRBV9,TGTGCCAGCACCCCCCTGGGCAGGGAAGAGACCCAGTACTTC,CASTPLGREETQYF
.,.,TRBJ2-1,TRBV2,TGTGCCAGCAGTGACCTCGGGACCCCCACGAATGAGCAGTTCTTC,CASSDLGTPTNEQFF
.,TRBD1,TRBJ2-5,TRBV10-3,TGTGCCATCAGTCCTGACAGGGCCGAGACCCAGTACTTC,CAISPDRAETQYF
.,.,TRBJ2-7,TRBV5-6,TGTGCCAGCAGCTTAACTAGCAACGAGCAGTACTTC,CASSLTSNEQYF
.,TRBD2,TRBJ2-3,TRBV7-2,TGTGCCAGCAGCTTAGGCGGGGGGGACCCAGATACGCAGTATTTT,CASSLGGGDPDTQYF
.,TRBD2,TRBJ2-2,TRBV27,TGTGCCAGCAGTCCCGGGGGGTACACCGGGGAGCTGTTTTTT,CASSPGGYTGELFF
.,.,TRBJ2-5,TRBV2,TGTGCCAGCCTGACAGGAGGGGAGACCCAGTACTTC,CASLTGGETQYF
.,TRBD1,TRBJ1-6,TRBV28,TGTGCCAGCAGTACTCCGGGACAGGGGGTAACTCCCCTCCACTTT,CASSTPGQGVTPLHF
.,.,TRBJ2-1,TRBV7-9,TGTGCCACCCGTCACGGATACAATGAGCAGTTCTTC,CATRHGYNEQFF
.,TRBD2,TRBJ2-1,TRBV6-5,TGTGCCAGCAGTTACGGTTTCCGGGAGGGAATCAATGAGCAGTTCTTC,CASSYGFREGINEQFF
.,TRBD1,TRBJ2-1,TRBV5-1,TGCGCCAGCAGGGAGGGACAGGGGGCTTACAATGAGCAGTTCTTC,CASREGQGAYNEQFF
.,.,TRBJ2-7,TRBV27,TGTGCCAGCAGTTGGTCTAGCACCTACGAGCAGTACTTC,CASSWSSTYEQYF
.,TRBD1,TRBJ2-2,TRBV6-1,TGTGCCAGCACCCCCGACAGGGTGCACGCCGGGGAGCTGTTTTTT,CASTPDRVHAGELFF
.,TRBD1,TRBJ2-7,TRBV5-6,TGTGCCAGCAGCCCAGACAGGGGCTACGAGCAGTACTTC,CASSPDRGYEQYF
.,TRBD1,TRBJ2-7,TRBV28,TGTGCCAGCAGTTCACGCCGGACAGGGGTAGGGTACGAGCAGTACTTC,CASSSRRTGVGYEQYF